This is a list of T cell receptor beta chains from one sample in a study of blood T cell repertoires in COVID-19. Only in-frame clones appear in the TCRdb table, and some are missing; sequencing was by immunoSEQ multiplex PCR. The repertoire holds approximately 340,000 clones, with around 83% as singletons. The specimen was peripheral blood. These receptors were taken from a man in his thirties or forties with active or convalescent COVID-19. The CDR3 runs from the conserved cysteine through the conserved F or W. Each record gives: J gene, clone size, D gene, V gene, CDR3 DNA, CDR3 protein. The D gene is left open where the match is weak. Only some rows state a clone size, as once, few, many or a class for expanded clones.

TRBJ2-3 | NA | TRBD2 | TRBV30 | TGTGCCTGGAATCCGGGACTAGCGGCGGATACGCAGTATTTT | CAWNPGLAADTQYF
TRBJ1-4 | NA | NA | TRBV4-1 | TGCGCCAGCAGCCAAGATTCCCCGGGAGGAAGTGAAAAACTGTTTTTT | CASSQDSPGGSEKLFF
TRBJ2-7 | NA | NA | TRBV29-1 | TGCAGCGTAAAAGGGGCTAGCGAATACGAGCAGTACTTC | CSVKGASEYEQYF
TRBJ1-2 | NA | NA | TRBV7-9 | TGTGCCAGCAGCTTTGGGGCAGGAATCTATGGCTACACCTTC | CASSFGAGIYGYTF
TRBJ1-5 | NA | NA | TRBV3-1/TRBV3-2 | TGTGCCAGCAGCCCAGAATATAGCAATCAGCCCCAGCATTTT | CASSPEYSNQPQHF
TRBJ1-3 | NA | NA | TRBV9 | TGTGCCAGCAGCGTAGGGCCCGGAAACACCATATATTTT | CASSVGPGNTIYF
TRBJ2-7 | NA | TRBD1 | TRBV2 | TGTGCCAGCAGGGAGAAGACAGGGGGAAAACACGAGCAGTACTTC | CASREKTGGKHEQYF
TRBJ1-1 | many | NA | TRBV6-6 | TGTGCCAGCAGTCAGTCCCGGGACTGGCGGGGAGCTTTCTTT | CASSQSRDWRGAFF
TRBJ1-5 | NA | TRBD1 | TRBV27 | TGTGCCAGCAGTTTATCGACAGGGAGCAATCAGCCCCAGCATTTT | CASSLSTGSNQPQHF
TRBJ1-3 | NA | NA | TRBV12-3/TRBV12-4 | TGTGCCAGCAGCCTCGGGGATGGAAACACCATATATTTT | CASSLGDGNTIYF
TRBJ2-5 | NA | TRBD2 | TRBV3-1/TRBV3-2 | TGTGCCAGCAGCCCATCTAGCGGGCTGGGAGAGACCCAGTACTTC | CASSPSSGLGETQYF